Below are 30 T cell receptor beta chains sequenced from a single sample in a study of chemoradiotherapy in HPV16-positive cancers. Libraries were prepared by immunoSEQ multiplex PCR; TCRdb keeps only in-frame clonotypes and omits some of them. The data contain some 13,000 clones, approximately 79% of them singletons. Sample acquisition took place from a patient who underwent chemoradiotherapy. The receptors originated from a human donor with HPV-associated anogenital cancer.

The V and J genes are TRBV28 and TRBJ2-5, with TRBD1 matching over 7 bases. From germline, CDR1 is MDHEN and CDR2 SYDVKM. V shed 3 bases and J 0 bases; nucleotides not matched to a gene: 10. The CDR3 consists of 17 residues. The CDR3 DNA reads TGTGCCAGCAGTTTTACGTTTGTCGGACAGGACCAAGAGACCCAGTACTTC. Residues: CASSFTFVGQDQETQYF.

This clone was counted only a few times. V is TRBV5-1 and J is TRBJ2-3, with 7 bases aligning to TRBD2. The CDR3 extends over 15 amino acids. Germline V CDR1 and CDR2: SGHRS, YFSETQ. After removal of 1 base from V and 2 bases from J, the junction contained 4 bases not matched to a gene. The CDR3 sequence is CASSLSGLPTDTQYF. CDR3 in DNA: TGCGCCAGCAGCTTGTCGGGACTACCCACAGATACGCAGTATTTT.

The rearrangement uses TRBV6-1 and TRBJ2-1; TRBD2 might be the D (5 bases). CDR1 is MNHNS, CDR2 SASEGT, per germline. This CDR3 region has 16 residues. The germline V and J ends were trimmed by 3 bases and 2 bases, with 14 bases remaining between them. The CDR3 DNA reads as TGTGCCAGCAGTGATCCGGACTTTAGGGCCTACAATGAGCAGTTCTTC. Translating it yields CASSDPDFRAYNEQFF.

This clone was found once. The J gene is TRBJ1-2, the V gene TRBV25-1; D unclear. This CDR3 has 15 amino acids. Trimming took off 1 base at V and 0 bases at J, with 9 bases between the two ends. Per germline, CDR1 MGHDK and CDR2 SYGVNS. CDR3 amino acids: CASSESKRANYGYTF. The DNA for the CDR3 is TGTGCCAGCAGTGAATCAAAGAGAGCTAACTATGGCTACACCTTC.

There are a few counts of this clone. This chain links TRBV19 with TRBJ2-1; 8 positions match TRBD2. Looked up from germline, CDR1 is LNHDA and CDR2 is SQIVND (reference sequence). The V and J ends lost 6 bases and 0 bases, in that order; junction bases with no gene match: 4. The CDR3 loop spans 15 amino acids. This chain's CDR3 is CASSEAGVSYNEQFF. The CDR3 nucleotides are TGTGCCAGTAGCGAAGCGGGAGTCTCCTACAATGAGCAGTTCTTC.

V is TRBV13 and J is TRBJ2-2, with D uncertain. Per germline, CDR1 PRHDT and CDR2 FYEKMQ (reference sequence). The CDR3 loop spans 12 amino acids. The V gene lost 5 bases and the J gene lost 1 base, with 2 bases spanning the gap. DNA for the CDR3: TGTGCCAGCAGCGAGAACACCGGGGAGCTGTTTTTT. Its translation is CASSENTGELFF.

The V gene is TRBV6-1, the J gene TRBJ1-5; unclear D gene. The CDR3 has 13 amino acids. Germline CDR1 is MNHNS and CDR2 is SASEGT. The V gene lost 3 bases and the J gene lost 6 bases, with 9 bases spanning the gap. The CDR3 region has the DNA TGTGCCAGCAGTGATATTGAGCGTCAGCCCCAGCATTTT. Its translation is CASSDIERQPQHF.

CDR3 DNA sequence: TGTGCCAGCAGCTTAGCGGGGTTAGGGACTCAAAACCATTACAATGAGCAGTTCTTC. Protein sequence: CASSLAGLGTQNHYNEQFF. The rearrangement links TRBV7-6 to TRBJ2-1; a weak D match, TRBD2 (6 bases). The CDR3 extends over 19 amino acids. Between the trimmed V and J ends, which lost 0 bases and 4 bases, there was a span of 22 bases. Germline values: CDR1 SGHVS, CDR2 FNYEAQ. Full variable domain (missing parts from reference TRBV7-6 and TRBJ2-1): GAGVSQSPRYKVTKRGQDVALRCDPISGHVSLYWYRQALGQGPEFLTYFNYEAQQDKSGLPNDRFSAERPEGSISTLTIQRTEQRDSAMYRCASSLAGLGTQNHYNEQFFGPGTRLTVL.

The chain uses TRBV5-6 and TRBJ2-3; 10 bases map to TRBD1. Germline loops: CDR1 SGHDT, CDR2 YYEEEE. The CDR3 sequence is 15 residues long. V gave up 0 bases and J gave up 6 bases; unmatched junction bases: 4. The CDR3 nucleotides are TGTGCCAGCAGCTTGGCGGGACAGGGGCTTGATACGCAGTATTTT. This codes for CASSLAGQGLDTQYF.

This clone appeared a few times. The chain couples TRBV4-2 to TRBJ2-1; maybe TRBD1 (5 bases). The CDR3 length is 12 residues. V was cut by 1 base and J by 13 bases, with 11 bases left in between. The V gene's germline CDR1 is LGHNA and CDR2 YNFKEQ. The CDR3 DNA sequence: TGTGCCAGCAGCCAAGCGCAGGGAAGACAGTTCTTC. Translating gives CASSQAQGRQFF.

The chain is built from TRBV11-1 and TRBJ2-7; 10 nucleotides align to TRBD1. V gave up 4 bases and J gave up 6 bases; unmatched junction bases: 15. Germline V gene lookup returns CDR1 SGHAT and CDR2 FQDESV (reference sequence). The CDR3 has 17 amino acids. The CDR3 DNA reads TGTGCCAGCAGCTCCCTTATTCGGACAGGGGGACGGGGCGAGCAGTACTTC. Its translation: CASSSLIRTGGRGEQYF. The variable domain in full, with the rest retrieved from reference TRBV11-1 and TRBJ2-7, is EAEVAQSPRYKITEKSQAVAFWCDPISGHATLYWYRQILGQGPELLVQFQDESVVDDSQLPKDRFSAERLKGVDSTLKIQPAELGDSAMYLCASSSLIRTGGRGEQYFGPGTRLTVT.

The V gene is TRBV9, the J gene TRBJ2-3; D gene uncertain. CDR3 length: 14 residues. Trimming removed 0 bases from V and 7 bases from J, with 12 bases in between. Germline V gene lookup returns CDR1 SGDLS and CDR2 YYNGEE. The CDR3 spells CASSVDSTSNTQYF. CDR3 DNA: TGTGCCAGCAGCGTAGATTCAACTTCAAATACGCAGTATTTT.

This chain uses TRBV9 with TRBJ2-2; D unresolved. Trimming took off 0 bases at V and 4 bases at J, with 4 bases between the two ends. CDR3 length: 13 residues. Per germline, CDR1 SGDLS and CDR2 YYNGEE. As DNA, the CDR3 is TGTGCCAGCAGCGTAGGTGGCACCGGGGAGCTGTTTTTT. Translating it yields CASSVGGTGELFF.

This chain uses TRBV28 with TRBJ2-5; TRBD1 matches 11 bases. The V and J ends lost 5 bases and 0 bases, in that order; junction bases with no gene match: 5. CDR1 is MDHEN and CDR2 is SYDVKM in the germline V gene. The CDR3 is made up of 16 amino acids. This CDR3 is CASSPGTGGDQETQYF. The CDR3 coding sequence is TGTGCCAGCAGTCCGGGGACAGGGGGGGACCAAGAGACCCAGTACTTC.

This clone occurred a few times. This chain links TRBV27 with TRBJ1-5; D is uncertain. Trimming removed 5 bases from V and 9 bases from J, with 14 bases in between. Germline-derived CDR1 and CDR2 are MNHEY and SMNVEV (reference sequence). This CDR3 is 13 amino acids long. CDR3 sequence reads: CASSQSQSLPQHF. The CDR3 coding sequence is TGTGCCAGCAGTCAGAGCCAGAGCCTGCCCCAGCATTTT.

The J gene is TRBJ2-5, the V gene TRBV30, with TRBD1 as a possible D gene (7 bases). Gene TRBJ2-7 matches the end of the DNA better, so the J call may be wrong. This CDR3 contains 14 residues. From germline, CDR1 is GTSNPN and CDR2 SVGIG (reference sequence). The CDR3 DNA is TGTGCCTGGAGTGTATCAGGGGGGTCCTACGAGCAGTACTTC. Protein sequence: CAWSVSGGSYEQYF.

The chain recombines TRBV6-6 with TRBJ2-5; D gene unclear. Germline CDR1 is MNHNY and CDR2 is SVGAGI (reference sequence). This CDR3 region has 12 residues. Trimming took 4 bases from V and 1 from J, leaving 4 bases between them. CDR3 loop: CASSWSQETQYF. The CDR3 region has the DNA TGTGCCAGCAGTTGGAGCCAAGAGACCCAGTACTTC.

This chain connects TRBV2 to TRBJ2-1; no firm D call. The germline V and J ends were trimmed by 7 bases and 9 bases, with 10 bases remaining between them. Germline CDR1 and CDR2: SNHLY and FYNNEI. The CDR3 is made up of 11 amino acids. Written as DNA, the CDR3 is TGTGCCAGCAAACTGTCTGGTGAGCAGTTCTTC. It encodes CASKLSGEQFF. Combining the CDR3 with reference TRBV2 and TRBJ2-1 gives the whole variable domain EPEVTQTPSHQVTQMGQEVILRCVPISNHLYFYWYRQILGQKVEFLVSFYNNEISEKSEIFDDQFSVERPDGSNFTLKIRSTKLEDSAMYFCASKLSGEQFFGPGTRLTVL.

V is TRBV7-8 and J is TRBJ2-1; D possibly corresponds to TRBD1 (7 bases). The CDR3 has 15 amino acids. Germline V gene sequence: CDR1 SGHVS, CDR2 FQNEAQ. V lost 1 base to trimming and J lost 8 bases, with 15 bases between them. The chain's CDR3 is CASSLVGGGRYEQFF. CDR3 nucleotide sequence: TGTGCCAGCAGCTTAGTTGGAGGGGGCAGGTATGAGCAGTTCTTC.

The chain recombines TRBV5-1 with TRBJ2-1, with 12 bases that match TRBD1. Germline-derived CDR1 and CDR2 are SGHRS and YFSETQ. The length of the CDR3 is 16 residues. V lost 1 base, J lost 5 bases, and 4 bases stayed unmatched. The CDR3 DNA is TGCGCCAGCAGCTTGACCGGGACAGGGGGCCACAATGAGCAGTTCTTC. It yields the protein CASSLTGTGGHNEQFF.

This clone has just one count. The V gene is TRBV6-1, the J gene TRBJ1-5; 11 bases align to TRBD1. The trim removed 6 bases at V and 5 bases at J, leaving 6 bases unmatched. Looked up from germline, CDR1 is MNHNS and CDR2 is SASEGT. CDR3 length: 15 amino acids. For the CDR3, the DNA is TGTGCCAGCAGGAACCGGGACAGGGGGGATCAGCCCCAGCATTTT. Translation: CASRNRDRGDQPQHF.

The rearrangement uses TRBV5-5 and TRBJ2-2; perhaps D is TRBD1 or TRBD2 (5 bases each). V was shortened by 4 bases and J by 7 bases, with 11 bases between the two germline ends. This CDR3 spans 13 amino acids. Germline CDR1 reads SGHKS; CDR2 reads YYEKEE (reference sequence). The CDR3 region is CASSRGTYGELFF. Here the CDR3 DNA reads TGTGCCAGCAGCCGAGGGACCTACGGGGAGCTGTTTTTT.

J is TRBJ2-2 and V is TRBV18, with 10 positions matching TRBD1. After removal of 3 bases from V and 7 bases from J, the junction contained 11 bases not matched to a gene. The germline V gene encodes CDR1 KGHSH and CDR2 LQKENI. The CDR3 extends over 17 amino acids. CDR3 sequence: CASSPPNSGQGIGELFF. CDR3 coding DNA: TGTGCCAGCTCACCTCCTAACTCGGGACAGGGGATCGGGGAGCTGTTTTTT.

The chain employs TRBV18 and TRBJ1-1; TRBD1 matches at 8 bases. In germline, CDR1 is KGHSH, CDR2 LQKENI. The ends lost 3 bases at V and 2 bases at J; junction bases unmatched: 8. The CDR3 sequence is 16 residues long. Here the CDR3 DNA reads TGTGCCAGCTCACCCTTTACCGGGACAGGTAACACTGAAGCTTTCTTT. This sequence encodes CASSPFTGTGNTEAFF.

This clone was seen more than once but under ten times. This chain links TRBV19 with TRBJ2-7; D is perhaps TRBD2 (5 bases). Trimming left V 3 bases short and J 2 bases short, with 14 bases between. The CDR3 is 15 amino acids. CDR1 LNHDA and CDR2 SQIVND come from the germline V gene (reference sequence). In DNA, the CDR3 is TGTGCCAGTAGTATTCGAGGAGGCCCACCCTACGAGCAGTACTTC. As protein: CASSIRGGPPYEQYF.

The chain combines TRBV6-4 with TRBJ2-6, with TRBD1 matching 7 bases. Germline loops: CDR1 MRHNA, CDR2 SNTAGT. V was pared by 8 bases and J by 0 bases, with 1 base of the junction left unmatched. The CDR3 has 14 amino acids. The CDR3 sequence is CASRDSSGANVLTF. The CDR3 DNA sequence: TGTGCCAGCCGGGACAGCTCTGGGGCCAACGTCCTGACTTTC.

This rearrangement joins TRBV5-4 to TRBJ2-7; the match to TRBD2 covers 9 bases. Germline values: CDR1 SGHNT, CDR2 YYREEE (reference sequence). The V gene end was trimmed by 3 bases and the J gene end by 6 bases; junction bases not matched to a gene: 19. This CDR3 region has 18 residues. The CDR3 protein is CASSSRSSSSGTNFEQYF. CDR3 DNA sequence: TGTGCCAGCAGCTCTCGCTCGTCCTCTAGCGGGACTAATTTCGAGCAGTACTTC. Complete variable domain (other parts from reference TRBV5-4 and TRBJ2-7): ETGVTQSPTHLIKTRGQQVTLRCSSQSGHNTVSWYQQALGQGPQFIFQYYREEENGRGNFPPRFSGLQFPNYSSELNVNALELDDSALYLCASSSRSSSSGTNFEQYFGPGTRLTVT.

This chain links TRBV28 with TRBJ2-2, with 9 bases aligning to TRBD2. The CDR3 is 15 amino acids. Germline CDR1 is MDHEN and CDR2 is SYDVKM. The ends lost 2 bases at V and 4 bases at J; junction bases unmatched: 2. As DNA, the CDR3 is TGTGCCAGCAGTTTAGCAGCGGGGGGCACCGGGGAGCTGTTTTTT. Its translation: CASSLAAGGTGELFF.

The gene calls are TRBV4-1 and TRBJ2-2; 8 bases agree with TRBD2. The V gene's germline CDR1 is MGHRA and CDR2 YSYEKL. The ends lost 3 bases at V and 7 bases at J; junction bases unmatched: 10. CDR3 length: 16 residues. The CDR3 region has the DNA TGCGCCAGCAGCCATGGGGGACGGGGGGGTTTCGGGGAGCTGTTTTTT. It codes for CASSHGGRGGFGELFF.

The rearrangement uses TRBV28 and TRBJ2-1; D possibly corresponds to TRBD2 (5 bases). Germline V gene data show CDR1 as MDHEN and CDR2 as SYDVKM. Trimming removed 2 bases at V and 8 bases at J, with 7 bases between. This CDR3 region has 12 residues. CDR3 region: CASSLLEDEQFF. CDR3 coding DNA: TGTGCCAGCAGTTTACTGGAGGATGAGCAGTTCTTC.